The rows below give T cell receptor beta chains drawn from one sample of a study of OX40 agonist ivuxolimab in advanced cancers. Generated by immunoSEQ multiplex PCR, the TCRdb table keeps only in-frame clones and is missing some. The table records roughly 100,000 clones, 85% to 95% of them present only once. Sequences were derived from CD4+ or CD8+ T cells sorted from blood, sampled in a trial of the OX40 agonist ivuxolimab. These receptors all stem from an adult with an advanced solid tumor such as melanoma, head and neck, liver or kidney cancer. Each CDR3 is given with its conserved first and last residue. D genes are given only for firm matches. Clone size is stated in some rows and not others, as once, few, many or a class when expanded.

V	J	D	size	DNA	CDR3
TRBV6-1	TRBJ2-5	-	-	TGTGCCAGCAGTGAAGGGCCTCCCGCGGAGACCCAGTACTTC	CASSEGPPAETQYF
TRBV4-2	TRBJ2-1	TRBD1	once	TGTGCCAGCAGCCAACCGCAGGGGGAAGGAGACAATGAGCAGTTCTTC	CASSQPQGEGDNEQFF
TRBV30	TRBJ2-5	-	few	TGTGCCTGGAGTGGGTCGACTAATAGCCGGGTGGAGACCCAGTACTTC	CAWSGSTNSRVETQYF
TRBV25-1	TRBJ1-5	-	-	TGTGCCAGCACCCCGTGGGGGGGACAGCCCCAGCATTTT	CASTPWGGQPQHF
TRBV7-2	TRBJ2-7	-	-	TGTGCCAGCAGCTTACAATACAAGGGAATCAAATCCTTC	CASSLQYKGIKSF
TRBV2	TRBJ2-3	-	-	TGTGCCAGCAACCAACCATTCACAGATACGCAGTATTTT	CASNQPFTDTQYF
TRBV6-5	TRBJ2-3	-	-	TGTGCCAGCAGTTACTCGTTCACAACAGATACGCAGTATTTT	CASSYSFTTDTQYF
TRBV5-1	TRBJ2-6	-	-	TGCGCCAGCAGCGGGGACCTGGGGATAGCGTCTGGGGCCAACGTCCTGACTTTC	CASSGDLGIASGANVLTF
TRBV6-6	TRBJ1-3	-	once	TGTGCCAGCAGTGGGCAGGAGTACACCATATATTTT	CASSGQEYTIYF
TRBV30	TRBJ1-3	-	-	TGTGCCTGGGTAATACGGGGGGACACCATATATTTT	CAWVIRGDTIYF
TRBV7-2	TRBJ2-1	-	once	TGTGCCAGCAGCTTAGCGAACTGGGGCAATGAGCAGTTCTTC	CASSLANWGNEQFF
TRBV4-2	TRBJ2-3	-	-	TGTGCCAGCAGCCAAGATACGGCTAGCGTTGGAGATACGCAGTATTTT	CASSQDTASVGDTQYF
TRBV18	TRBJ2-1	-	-	TGTGCCAGCTCACCACCGCCTAGTTACACTGAGCAGTTCTTC	CASSPPPSYTEQFF
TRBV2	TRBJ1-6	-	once	TGTGCCAGCAGGGCGGACGGGAGCTCCTATAATTCACCCCTCCACTTT	CASRADGSSYNSPLHF
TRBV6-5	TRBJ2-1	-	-	TGTGCCAGCAGCCCAGGGGGGAGCTCCTACAATGAGCAGTTCTTC	CASSPGGSSYNEQFF
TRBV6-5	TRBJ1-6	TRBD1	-	TGTGCCAGCAGTTACCCGGGACAGGGTAGTTCACCCCTCCACTTT	CASSYPGQGSSPLHF
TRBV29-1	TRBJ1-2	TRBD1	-	TGCAGCGTTGGAGGGACAGGGGTTGGCTACACCTTC	CSVGGTGVGYTF
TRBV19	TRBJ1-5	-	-	TGTGCCAGTAGTTCTAGGGGGTCGGGCAATCAGCCCCAGCATTTT	CASSSRGSGNQPQHF
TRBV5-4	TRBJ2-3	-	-	TGTGCCAGCAGCTTTGATCCCCGGACAGATACGCAGTATTTT	CASSFDPRTDTQYF
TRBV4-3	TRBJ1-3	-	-	TGCGCCAGCAGCCAAGAGGGGGCACGCACTGGAAACACCATATATTTT	CASSQEGARTGNTIYF
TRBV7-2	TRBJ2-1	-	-	TGTGCCAGCAGCTTAGGGCTCTACAATGAGCAGTTCTTC	CASSLGLYNEQFF
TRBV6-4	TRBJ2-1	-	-	TGTGCCAGCAGTGACGGGAACAGGGTCAATGAGCAGTTCTTC	CASSDGNRVNEQFF
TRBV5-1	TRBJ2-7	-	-	TGCGCCAGCAGCTTGGGAGGGACCGACTACGAGCAGTACTTC	CASSLGGTDYEQYF
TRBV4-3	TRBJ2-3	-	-	TGCGCCAGCAGCCAAGATAGGGGGGAGTCAGATACGCAGTATTTT	CASSQDRGESDTQYF
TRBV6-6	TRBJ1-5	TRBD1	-	TGTGCCAGCAGAACAGGGGTCGAGCAGCCCCAGCATTTT	CASRTGVEQPQHF
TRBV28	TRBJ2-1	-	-	TGTGCCAGCAGTTTATCAGCCCCGACGGAGCAGTTCTTC	CASSLSAPTEQFF